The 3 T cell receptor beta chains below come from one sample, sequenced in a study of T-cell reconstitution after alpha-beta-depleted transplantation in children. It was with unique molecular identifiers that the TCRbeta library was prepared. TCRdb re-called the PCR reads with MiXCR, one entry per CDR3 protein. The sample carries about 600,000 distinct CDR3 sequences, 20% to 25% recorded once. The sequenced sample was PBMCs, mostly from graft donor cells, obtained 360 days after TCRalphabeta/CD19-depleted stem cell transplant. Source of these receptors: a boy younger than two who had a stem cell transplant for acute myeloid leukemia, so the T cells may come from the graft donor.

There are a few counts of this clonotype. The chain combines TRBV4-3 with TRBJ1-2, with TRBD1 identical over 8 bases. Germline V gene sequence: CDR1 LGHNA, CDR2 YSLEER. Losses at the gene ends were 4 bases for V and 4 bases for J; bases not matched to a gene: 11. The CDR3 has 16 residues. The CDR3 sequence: CASSPNPGQGGYGYTF. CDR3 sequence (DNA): TGCGCCAGCAGCCCGAATCCTGGACAGGGTGGCTATGGCTACACCTTC.

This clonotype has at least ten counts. CDR3 region: CASSQADRSYEQYF. For the CDR3, the DNA is TGCGCCAGCAGCCAAGCAGACAGGTCCTACGAGCAGTACTTC. V and J are TRBV4-3 and TRBJ2-7; weak D call: TRBD1 (6 bases). Germline V gene sequence: CDR1 LGHNA, CDR2 YSLEER. The CDR3 loop spans 14 amino acids. V lost 1 base to trimming and J lost 1 base, with 8 bases between them.

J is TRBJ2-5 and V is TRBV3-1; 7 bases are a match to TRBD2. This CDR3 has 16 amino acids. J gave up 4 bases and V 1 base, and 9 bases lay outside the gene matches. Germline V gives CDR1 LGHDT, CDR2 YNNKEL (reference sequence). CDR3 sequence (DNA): TGTGCCAGCAGCCAAGTCCGAGCGGGGCTGGGAGAGACCCAGTACTTC. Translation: CASSQVRAGLGETQYF.